A selection of T cell receptor beta chains follows, all from one sample in a study of T cells in Graves' hyperthyroidism and ophthalmopathy. TCRdb re-called the multiplex PCR reads with MiXCR, one entry per CDR3 protein. The sample has fewer than 350,000 distinct CDR3 sequences; about 20% are singletons. The source material was blood. The receptors derive from a woman aged 50 to 60 with Graves' hyperthyroidism. CDR3s include the opening cysteine and the closing phenylalanine or tryptophan. The D gene is left open where the match is weak. Clone size is given for some rows only: seen once, a few or many times, or a class if the clone is expanded.

d_call,cdr3_length,clone_size,j_call,v_call,cdr3_aa,cdr3_nt
.,15,many,TRBJ1-5,TRBV18,CASSPQRTDYQPQHF,TGTGCCAGCTCACCACAGAGGACAGATTATCAGCCCCAGCATTTT
TRBD2,17,.,TRBJ2-3,TRBV29-1,CSVETTGGGGSTDTQYF,TGCAGCGTTGAAACCACCGGTGGCGGGGGGAGCACAGATACGCAGTATTTT
.,15,many,TRBJ2-3,TRBV2,CASSETWPSTDTQYF,TGTGCCAGCAGTGAAACTTGGCCTAGCACAGATACGCAGTATTTT
.,13,many,TRBJ1-2,TRBV5-5,CASSLVQGSGYTF,TGTGCCAGCAGCTTGGTACAGGGTAGTGGCTACACCTTC
TRBD1,13,.,TRBJ1-1,TRBV29-1,CSGTGGLNTEAFF,TGCAGCGGTACAGGGGGCCTGAACACTGAAGCTTTCTTT
.,14,.,TRBJ1-2,TRBV5-6,CASSLGSTNYGYTF,TGTGCCAGCAGCTTAGGCAGTACTAACTATGGCTACACCTTC
.,12,.,TRBJ1-5,TRBV29-1,CSVIIGDQPQHF,TGCAGCGTCATTATAGGGGATCAGCCCCAGCATTTT
.,15,few,TRBJ1-3,TRBV30,CAWSVFVLGGNTIYF,TGTGCCTGGAGTGTTTTTGTCCTGGGGGGAAACACCATATATTTT
TRBD2,19,.,TRBJ2-1,TRBV27,CASSLSFYGSGGVYNEQFF,TGTGCCAGCAGTTTATCATTTTACGGGAGCGGGGGAGTATACAATGAGCAGTTCTTC
.,15,.,TRBJ1-5,TRBV10-3,CAISESEYSNQPQHF,TGTGCCATCAGTGAAAGTGAGTATAGCAATCAGCCCCAGCATTTT
.,13,few,TRBJ1-2,TRBV28,CATLSLNPYGYTF,TGTGCCACGCTAAGCCTCAACCCTTATGGCTACACCTTC